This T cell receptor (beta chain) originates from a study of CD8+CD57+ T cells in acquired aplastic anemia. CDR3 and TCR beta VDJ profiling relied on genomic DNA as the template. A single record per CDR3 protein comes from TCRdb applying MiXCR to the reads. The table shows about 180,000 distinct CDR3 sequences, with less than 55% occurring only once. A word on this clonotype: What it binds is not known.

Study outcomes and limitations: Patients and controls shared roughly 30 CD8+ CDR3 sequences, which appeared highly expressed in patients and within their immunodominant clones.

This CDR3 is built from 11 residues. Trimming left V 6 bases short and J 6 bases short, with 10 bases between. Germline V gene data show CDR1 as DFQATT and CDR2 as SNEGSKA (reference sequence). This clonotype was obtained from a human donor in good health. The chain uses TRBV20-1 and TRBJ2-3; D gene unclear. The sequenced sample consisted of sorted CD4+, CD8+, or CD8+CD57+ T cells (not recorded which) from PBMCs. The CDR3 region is CSASISDTQYF. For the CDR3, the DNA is TGCAGTGCATCCATCTCGGATACGCAGTATTTT.